Given below is one T cell receptor (beta chain) in context. Germline lookup yields CDR1 MNHEY and CDR2 SVGAGI. This CDR3 has 15 amino acids. V lost 1 base and J lost 1; bases outside the gene matches: 2. The record originates from a study of blood T cell repertoires in COVID-19. As originally analysed: Reference gene primers were amplified, and this amplification served to estimate nucleated cell counts. The repertoire was sequenced with immunoSEQ multiplex PCR; TCRdb's copy has only in-frame clones and lacks some. D and trimming come from the DNA, and the V and J calls and clone size come from that table. The sample has some 530,000 clones; about 85% are singletons.

The material sequenced was PBMCs or T cells enriched from blood (not recorded which). This chain uses TRBV6-5 with TRBJ1-1, with TRBD1 matching over 8 bases. This receptor was identified in a woman in her sixties who had recovered from COVID-19. CDR3 protein: CASSYFGQGNTEAFF. The CDR3 DNA follows: TGTGCCAGCAGTTACTTTGGACAGGGGAACACTGAAGCTTTCTTT.